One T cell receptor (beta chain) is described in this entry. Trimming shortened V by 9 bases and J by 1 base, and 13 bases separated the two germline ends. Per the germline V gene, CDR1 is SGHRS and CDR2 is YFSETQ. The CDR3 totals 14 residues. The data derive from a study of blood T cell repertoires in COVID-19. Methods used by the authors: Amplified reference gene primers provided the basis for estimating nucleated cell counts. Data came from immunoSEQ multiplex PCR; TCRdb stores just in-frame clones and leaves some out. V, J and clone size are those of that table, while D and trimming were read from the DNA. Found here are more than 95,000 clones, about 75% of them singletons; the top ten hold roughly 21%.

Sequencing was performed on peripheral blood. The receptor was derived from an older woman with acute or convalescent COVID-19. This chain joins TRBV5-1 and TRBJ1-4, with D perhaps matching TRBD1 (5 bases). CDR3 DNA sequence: TGCGCCACCTCTCCCGGGGGAACTAATGAAAAACTGTTTTTT. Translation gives CATSPGGTNEKLFF.